Below, 10 T cell receptor beta chains from the same sample are listed, as sequenced in a study of blood T cells in healthy people across ages. A second PCR of 7 to 11 cycles used a sample-barcoded 5' primer and a J-beta primer mix. TCRdb redid the calling of the 5' RACE reads with MiXCR, one entry per CDR3 protein. The sample consists of under 1,000,000 distinct CDR3 sequences, around 36% of them appearing once. The source material was blood. Source of these receptors: a man between 18 and 29 years old in good health.

The rearrangement joins TRBV10-3 to TRBJ2-1, with 10 nucleotides matching TRBD1. The germline CDR1 and CDR2 sequences are ENHRY and SYGVKD. Trimming took 6 bases from V and 5 from J; bases not matched to a gene: 7. This CDR3 is built from 15 residues. The CDR3 reads CAIRATGGIHNEQFF. For the CDR3, the DNA is TGTGCCATCAGGGCGACAGGGGGCATACACAATGAGCAGTTCTTC.

V and J are TRBV2 and TRBJ2-3, with a weak D call TRBD1 (6 bases). In germline, CDR1 is SNHLY, CDR2 FYNNEI. The CDR3 has 16 amino acids. The V and J ends lost 1 base and 5 bases respectively, with 16 bases between them. The CDR3 DNA reads TGTGCCAGCAGTGAAGGTCTCGCCTCAGGGGAAGATACGCAGTATTTT. Amino acid sequence: CASSEGLASGEDTQYF.

Turning to this clonotype: This sequence may be a read error, since a much larger clone differs from it by one base. V is TRBV6-2 or TRBV6-3 and J is TRBJ2-7; the match to TRBD2 covers 14 bases. Per the germline V gene, CDR1 is MNHEY and CDR2 is SVGEGT. This CDR3 has 21 amino acids. With 0 bases clipped from V and 1 base from J, the junction kept 14 bases outside the gene matches. CDR3 residues: CASSYSKSGTSGGFHSYEQYF. In DNA, the CDR3 is TGTGCCAGCAGTTACTCGAAAAGCGGGACTAGCGGGGGATTCCATTCCTACGAGCAGTACTTC.

To note about this clonotype: Mismatch with germline at one junction end may stem from a read error. J is TRBJ2-1 and V is TRBV5-6; tentative D call: TRBD2 (5 bases). Germline-derived CDR1 and CDR2 are SGHDT and YYEEEE. This CDR3 is 13 amino acids long. For the CDR3, the DNA is TGTGCCAACAGCTTCCCCCGGGGCAATGAGCAGTTCTTC. Protein sequence: CANSFPRGNEQFF. The whole variable domain, remainder taken from reference TRBV5-6 and TRBJ2-1, is DAGVTQSPTHLIKTRGQQVTLRCSPKSGHDTVSWYQQALGQGPQFIFQYYEEEERQRGNFPDRFSGHQFPNYSSELNVNALLLGDSALYLCANSFPRGNEQFFGPGTRLTVL.

This clonotype has more than one count but fewer than ten. The rearrangement links TRBV7-2 to TRBJ1-1, with 9 bases identical to TRBD1. This CDR3 comprises 16 residues. Germline CDR1 reads SGHTA; CDR2 reads FQGNSA. V was clipped by 5 bases and J by 0 bases; unmatched bases: 7. For the CDR3, the DNA is TGTGCCAGCAGCACGGAGACAGGGGGGATGAACACTGAAGCTTTCTTT. Its translation: CASSTETGGMNTEAFF.

This clonotype was seen at least ten times. The V gene is TRBV7-9, the J gene TRBJ2-7, with D possibly TRBD1 on 6 matching bases. The germline V gene encodes CDR1 SEHNR and CDR2 FQNEAQ (reference sequence). This CDR3 has 15 amino acids. V was clipped by 3 bases and J by 3 bases, with 15 bases between them. The CDR3 DNA follows: TGTGCCAGCAGCTTCCCGGACAGAGAAAACTACGAGCAGTACTTC. It translates to CASSFPDRENYEQYF.

The V call is TRBV7-2, the J call TRBJ2-5; TRBD1 or TRBD2 may be the D gene (5 bases each). There are 15 residues in the CDR3. The germline gives CDR1 SGHTA, CDR2 FQGNSA. V was shortened by 3 bases and J by 5 bases, with 16 bases between the two germline ends. Written as DNA, the CDR3 is TGTGCCAGCAGCTTGGGTCGGGGCCCGGGGGAGACCCAGTACTTC. The encoded protein is CASSLGRGPGETQYF.

For this clonotype: This may come from a read error, since a much larger clone is one base off. The CDR3 coding sequence is TGCAGTGCTCCCCCGGCGGGGGGTGAGTACAATGAGCAGTACTTC. Translated, it gives CSAPPAGGEYNEQYF. This sequence joins TRBV20-1 and TRBJ2-5; 8 nucleotides align to TRBD2. The CDR3 extends over 15 amino acids. V dropped 5 bases and J dropped 11; count of bases not matched to a gene: 19. The V gene's germline CDR1 is DFQATT and CDR2 SNEGSKA (reference sequence).

Concerning this clonotype itself: Sequence at one end of the junction differs from germline and may be a read error. This chain joins TRBV7-2 and TRBJ2-1; D may be TRBD1 or TRBD2 (5 bases each). The germline CDR1 and CDR2 sequences are SGHTA and FQGNSA. The CDR3 has 16 residues. The CDR3 loop reads CASRVSRERSYNGQFF. Here the CDR3 DNA reads TGTGCCAGCAGAGTTTCCAGGGAGCGCTCCTACAATGGGCAGTTCTTC.

This clonotype appeared many times. The chain uses TRBV6-2 or TRBV6-3 and TRBJ2-3; no definite D call. V shed 5 bases and J shed 0 bases, with 18 bases lying between them. Per germline, CDR1 MNHEY and CDR2 SVGEGT. This CDR3 is 17 amino acids long. The CDR3 reads CASSTWTLTSSTDTQYF. The CDR3 DNA is TGTGCCAGCAGTACCTGGACGTTGACCTCTAGCACAGATACGCAGTATTTT.